The 25 T cell receptor beta chains presented below share a single source sample, sequenced in a study of immune evolution from preneoplasia to lung adenocarcinoma. Assay: immunoSEQ multiplex PCR; the TCRdb copy retains only in-frame clones and omits some. In the table there are more than 5,000 clones, 75% to 80% of which are singletons. The specimen was FFPE minimally invasive lung adenocarcinoma tissue. All receptors come from a person in their sixties or seventies with lung adenocarcinoma.

The DNA for the CDR3 is TGTGCTAGTGGTTTGGTACTGGGGGTTATAAATGAAAAACTGTTTTTT. Protein sequence: CASGLVLGVINEKLFF. V is TRBV12-5 and J is TRBJ1-4, with D perhaps matching TRBD1 (5 bases). With 0 bases removed from V and 5 bases from J, the gap between germline ends came to 13 bases. The CDR3 runs to 16 residues. Looked up from germline, CDR1 is LGHNT and CDR2 is FRNRAP.

The chain employs TRBV5-4 and TRBJ2-1; the match to TRBD2 covers 12 bases. This CDR3 is 14 amino acids long. Germline CDR1 reads SGHNT; CDR2 reads YYREEE (reference sequence). J lost 7 bases, V lost 5 bases, and 4 bases had no gene match. The CDR3 is CASRTSGGGNEQFF. The CDR3 DNA follows: TGTGCCAGCAGGACTAGCGGGGGAGGGAATGAGCAGTTCTTC.

This clone turned up a few times. The rearrangement links TRBV19 to TRBJ1-3; 7 positions agree with TRBD1. V lost 5 bases to trimming and J lost 0 bases; unmatched junction nucleotides: 4. The CDR3 spans 15 residues. CDR1 LNHDA and CDR2 SQIVND come from the germline V gene (reference sequence). The CDR3 coding sequence is TGTGCCAGTAGTGGACAGGTCAACTCTGGAAACACCATATATTTT. Protein product: CASSGQVNSGNTIYF.

The V gene is TRBV5-4, the J gene TRBJ2-6; 10 bases line up with TRBD1. CDR3 length equals 17 residues. Germline assignment: CDR1 SGHNT and CDR2 YYREEE (reference sequence). The V and J ends lost 5 bases and 0 bases, in that order; junction bases with no gene match: 5. CDR3 nucleotide sequence: TGTGCCAGCAGGGCGGGACAGGGGAGCTCTGGGGCCAACGTCCTGACTTTC. This translates into CASRAGQGSSGANVLTF.

The V and J genes are TRBV5-1 and TRBJ1-2; 7 nucleotides line up with TRBD1. Looked up from germline, CDR1 is SGHRS and CDR2 is YFSETQ. The CDR3 loop spans 13 amino acids. V dropped 5 bases and J dropped 1; count of bases not matched to a gene: 2. The CDR3 reads CASRQGGNYGYTF. DNA for the CDR3: TGCGCCAGCAGGCAGGGGGGTAACTATGGCTACACCTTC.

This clone was seen only a few times. V usage is TRBV30 and J usage is TRBJ1-3; D unresolved. The CDR3 runs to 15 residues. Germline V gene data show CDR1 as GTSNPN and CDR2 as SVGIG (reference sequence). V lost 1 base to trimming and J lost 0 bases, with 10 bases between them. The CDR3 bases are TGTGCCTGGAGTGACGGGCAGGCCTCTGGAAACACCATATATTTT. Protein: CAWSDGQASGNTIYF.

This clone was detected only a few times. The J gene is TRBJ2-1, the V gene TRBV28, with 7 bases identical to TRBD2. The CDR3 spans 16 residues. The V gene's germline CDR1 is MDHEN and CDR2 SYDVKM. Trimming took 5 bases from V and 0 from J; bases not matched to a gene: 7. This chain's CDR3 is CASSDISGISYNEQFF. Here the CDR3 DNA reads TGTGCCAGCAGTGACATAAGCGGGATCTCCTACAATGAGCAGTTCTTC.

The chain has TRBV2 and TRBJ2-7; 7 bases match TRBD1. V lost 7 bases and J lost 2; bases outside the gene matches: 5. The CDR3 is 13 amino acids. The germline gives CDR1 SNHLY, CDR2 FYNNEI. CDR3 sequence reads: CASTWDSTYEQYF. Here the CDR3 DNA reads TGTGCCAGCACCTGGGACAGCACCTACGAGCAGTACTTC.

The chain recombines TRBV28 with TRBJ2-6, with 7 bases identical to TRBD1. Germline V gene lookup returns CDR1 MDHEN and CDR2 SYDVKM. The CDR3 covers 18 residues. The V and J ends lost 5 bases and 0 bases, in that order; junction bases with no gene match: 10. The CDR3 spells CASSATGSQLSGANVLTF. The CDR3 region has the DNA TGTGCCAGCAGTGCGACAGGGTCCCAACTCTCTGGGGCCAACGTCCTGACTTTC.

The chain combines TRBV2 with TRBJ2-1; 8 bases match TRBD1. The CDR3 loop spans 15 amino acids. V lost 9 bases to trimming and J lost 6 bases; unmatched junction nucleotides: 13. CDR1 and CDR2 (germline): SNHLY, FYNNEI. The CDR3 spells CARTFPGQVVNEQFF. The DNA for the CDR3 is TGTGCCAGGACTTTTCCGGGACAGGTTGTCAATGAGCAGTTCTTC.

V usage is TRBV28 and J usage is TRBJ1-5; 9 bases are shared with TRBD1. CDR3 length equals 15 residues. The J segment lost 9 bases and the V segment lost 4 bases, leaving 10 bases of the junction unmatched. Germline lookup yields CDR1 MDHEN and CDR2 SYDVKM. The DNA for the CDR3 is TGTGCCAGCAGTTACGGGACAGGGCCAGGTCGGCCCCAGCATTTT. This encodes CASSYGTGPGRPQHF.

The chain uses TRBV28 and TRBJ2-5, with TRBD2 identical over 7 bases. Germline V CDR1 and CDR2: MDHEN, SYDVKM. This CDR3 has 13 amino acids. V lost 6 bases to trimming and J lost 4 bases; unmatched junction nucleotides: 5. The CDR3 DNA is TGTGCCAGCAGGTCCGCGGGAGTAGAGACCCAGTACTTC. It specifies CASRSAGVETQYF.

V gene TRBV6-4 combines with J gene TRBJ1-2; a weak D match, TRBD1 (6 bases). The CDR3 contains 15 residues. Trimming pared 4 bases from V and 6 bases from J, leaving 18 bases between. CDR1 is MRHNA, CDR2 SNTAGT, per germline. The CDR3 spells CASSGSGEGLDGYTF. The CDR3, as DNA: TGTGCCAGCAGTGGCTCAGGGGAGGGTCTCGATGGCTACACCTTC.

The V gene is TRBV28, the J gene TRBJ1-2; D is ambiguous. Per germline, CDR1 MDHEN and CDR2 SYDVKM. The CDR3 consists of 12 residues. Deletions cut 3 bases from V and 5 bases from J, with 7 bases between. Written as DNA, the CDR3 is TGTGCCAGCAGTTTTGGGCTATATGGCTACACCTTC. It yields the protein CASSFGLYGYTF.

This sequence joins TRBV18 and TRBJ1-5, with D possibly TRBD1 on 6 matching bases. V was pared by 3 bases and J by 4 bases, with 10 bases between. Germline V lookup: CDR1 KGHSH, CDR2 LQKENI. The CDR3 has 14 amino acids. The CDR3, as DNA: TGTGCCAGCTCACCCGGCAGGGGAAATCAGCCCCAGCATTTT. Translating it yields CASSPGRGNQPQHF.

This clone was detected once. V gene TRBV7-9 combines with J gene TRBJ2-1; D ambiguous. The CDR3 extends over 14 amino acids. Trimming cost V 3 bases and J 7 bases, with 13 bases left between them. Germline loops: CDR1 SEHNR, CDR2 FQNEAQ (reference sequence). CDR3 loop: CASSFNPRQNEQFF. The CDR3 DNA follows: TGTGCCAGCAGCTTTAATCCGCGGCAAAATGAGCAGTTCTTC.

V and J are TRBV20-1 and TRBJ2-5; 7 positions agree with TRBD2. The CDR3 loop spans 11 amino acids. Germline V lookup: CDR1 DFQATT, CDR2 SNEGSKA (reference sequence). The junction had 6 bases not matched to a gene; V was cut back by 3 bases and J by 11 bases. The CDR3 protein is CSASMGGEQYF. The CDR3 nucleotides are TGCAGTGCTAGTATGGGGGGGGAGCAGTACTTC.

V usage is TRBV30 and J usage is TRBJ1-3, with a tentative D call TRBD1 (5 bases). V was shortened by 0 bases and J by 4 bases, with 10 bases between the two germline ends. Germline V CDR1 and CDR2: GTSNPN, SVGIG (reference sequence). This CDR3 region has 14 residues. This CDR3 reads CAWSVGGVGNTIYF. The CDR3 DNA is TGTGCCTGGAGTGTAGGAGGGGTAGGAAACACCATATATTTT.

The V and J genes are TRBV28 and TRBJ2-1; the match to TRBD2 covers 14 bases. The V segment lost 6 bases and the J segment 1 base; nucleotides outside the gene matches: 8. Germline CDR1 reads MDHEN; CDR2 reads SYDVKM. The CDR3 has 18 amino acids. For the CDR3, the DNA is TGTGCCAGCAGGGGGGGACTAGCGGGAGTACGGTCCTACAATGAGCAGTTCTTC. It encodes CASRGGLAGVRSYNEQFF.

The rearrangement uses TRBV4-3 and TRBJ2-7; the match to TRBD2 covers 10 bases. The germline gives CDR1 LGHNA, CDR2 YSLEER. The CDR3 runs to 16 residues. The V gene end was trimmed by 6 bases and the J gene end by 0 bases; junction bases not matched to a gene: 8. CDR3 sequence: CASSHNIAGGSYEQYF. DNA of the CDR3: TGCGCCAGCAGTCACAACATAGCGGGGGGCTCCTACGAGCAGTACTTC.

This chain joins TRBV5-1 and TRBJ1-2; 8 bases fit TRBD1. Germline V gene sequence: CDR1 SGHRS, CDR2 YFSETQ. V lost 4 bases to trimming and J lost 6 bases; unmatched junction nucleotides: 8. The CDR3 is made up of 14 amino acids. The CDR3 DNA reads as TGCGCCAGCAGCGCCGGACAGGGCCTAGATGGCTACACCTTC. It codes for CASSAGQGLDGYTF.

The chain is built from TRBV11-3 and TRBJ2-7; D uncertain. The germline V and J ends were trimmed by 5 bases and 0 bases, with 2 bases remaining between them. CDR1 SGHNT and CDR2 YENEEA come from the germline V gene. This CDR3 has 11 amino acids. CDR3 nucleotide sequence: TGTGCCAGCAGCACCTCCTACGAGCAGTACTTC. This codes for CASSTSYEQYF.

The genes are TRBV7-9 and TRBJ2-7, with TRBD1 matching over 9 bases. The germline gives CDR1 SEHNR, CDR2 FQNEAQ (reference sequence). This CDR3 region has 16 residues. The J segment lost 5 bases and the V segment lost 2 bases, leaving 10 bases of the junction unmatched. CDR3 loop: CASSLNRGQGFHEQYF. CDR3 bases: TGTGCCAGCAGCTTAAATCGCGGACAGGGGTTCCACGAGCAGTACTTC.

The rearrangement links TRBV10-3 to TRBJ2-5; 8 nucleotides agree with TRBD1. Germline assignment: CDR1 ENHRY and CDR2 SYGVKD. The CDR3 is 15 amino acids. Trimming at V came to 5 bases and at J to 2 bases, leaving 7 bases not matched to a gene. DNA of the CDR3: TGTGCCATCAGTATGGGACAGGCGATTCAAGAGACCCAGTACTTC. Residues: CAISMGQAIQETQYF.

V and J are TRBV5-6 and TRBJ1-6; D call uncertain. Germline V lookup: CDR1 SGHDT, CDR2 YYEEEE. The CDR3 consists of 11 residues. V was clipped by 0 bases and J by 12 bases, with 4 bases between them. CDR3 DNA sequence: TGTGCCAGCAGCTTGGGAGGACCCCTCCACTTT. Protein: CASSLGGPLHF.